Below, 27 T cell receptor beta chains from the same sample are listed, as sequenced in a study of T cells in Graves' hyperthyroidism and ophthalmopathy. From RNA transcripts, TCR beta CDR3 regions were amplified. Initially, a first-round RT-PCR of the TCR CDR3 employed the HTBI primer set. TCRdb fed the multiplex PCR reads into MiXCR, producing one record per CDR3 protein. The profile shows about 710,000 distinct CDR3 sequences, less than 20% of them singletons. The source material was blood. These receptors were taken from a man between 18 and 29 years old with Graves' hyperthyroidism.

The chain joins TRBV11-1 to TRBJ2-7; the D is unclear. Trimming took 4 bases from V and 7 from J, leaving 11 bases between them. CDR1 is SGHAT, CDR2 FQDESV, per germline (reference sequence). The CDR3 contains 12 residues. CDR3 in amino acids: CASSSPPGEQYF. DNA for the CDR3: TGTGCCAGCAGCTCCCCGCCCGGGGAGCAGTACTTC.

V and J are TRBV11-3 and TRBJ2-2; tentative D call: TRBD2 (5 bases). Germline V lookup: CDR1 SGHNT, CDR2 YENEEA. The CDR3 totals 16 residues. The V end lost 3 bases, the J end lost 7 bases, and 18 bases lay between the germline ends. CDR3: CASSFYGESLVGELFF. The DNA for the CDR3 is TGTGCCAGCAGCTTCTACGGGGAATCCTTGGTCGGGGAGCTGTTTTTT.

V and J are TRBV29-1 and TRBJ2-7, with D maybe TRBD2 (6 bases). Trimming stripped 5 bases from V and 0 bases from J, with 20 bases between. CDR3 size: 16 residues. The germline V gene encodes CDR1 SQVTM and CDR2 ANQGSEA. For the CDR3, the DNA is TGCAGCGTTTCCCGCCCTTCAATGCGGGGCTCCTACGAGCAGTACTTC. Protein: CSVSRPSMRGSYEQYF.

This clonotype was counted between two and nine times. CDR3 coding DNA: TGTGCCAGCAGTTTCGGGGACAGTAACACCGGGGAGCTGTTTTTT. Translation: CASSFGDSNTGELFF. The chain carries TRBV12-3 or TRBV12-4 and TRBJ2-2; 7 nucleotides agree with TRBD1. With V trimmed by 3 bases and J by 2 bases, 3 bases remained unmatched. This CDR3 is built from 15 residues.

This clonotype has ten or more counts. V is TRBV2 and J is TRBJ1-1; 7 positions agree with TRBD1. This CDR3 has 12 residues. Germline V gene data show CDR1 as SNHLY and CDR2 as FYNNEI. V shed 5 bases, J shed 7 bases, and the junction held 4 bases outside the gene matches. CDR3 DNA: TGTGCCAGCAGTAATGACAGGGTTGAAGCTTTCTTT. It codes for CASSNDRVEAFF.

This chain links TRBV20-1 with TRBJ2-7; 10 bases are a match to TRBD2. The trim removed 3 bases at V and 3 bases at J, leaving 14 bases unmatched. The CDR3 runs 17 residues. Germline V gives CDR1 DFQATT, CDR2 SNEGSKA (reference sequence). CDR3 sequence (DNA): TGCAGTGCTAGGAATAGCGGGAGGTCAACTACGAACTACGAGCAGTACTTC. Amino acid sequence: CSARNSGRSTTNYEQYF.

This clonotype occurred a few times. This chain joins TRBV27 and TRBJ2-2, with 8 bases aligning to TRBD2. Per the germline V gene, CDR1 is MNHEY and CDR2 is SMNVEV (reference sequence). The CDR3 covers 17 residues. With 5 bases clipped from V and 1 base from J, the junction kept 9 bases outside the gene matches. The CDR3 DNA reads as TGTGCCAGCAGTCCCTCGCTCGGGAGGGTGAACACCGGGGAGCTGTTTTTT. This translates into CASSPSLGRVNTGELFF.

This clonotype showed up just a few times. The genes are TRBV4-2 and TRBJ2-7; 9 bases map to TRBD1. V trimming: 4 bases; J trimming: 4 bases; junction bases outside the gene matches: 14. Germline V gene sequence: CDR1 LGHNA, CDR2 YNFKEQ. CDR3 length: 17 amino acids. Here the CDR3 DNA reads TGTGCCAGCAGCCCGTCGCTTGTTCGGGACAGGGTGTACGAGCAGTACTTC. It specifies CASSPSLVRDRVYEQYF.

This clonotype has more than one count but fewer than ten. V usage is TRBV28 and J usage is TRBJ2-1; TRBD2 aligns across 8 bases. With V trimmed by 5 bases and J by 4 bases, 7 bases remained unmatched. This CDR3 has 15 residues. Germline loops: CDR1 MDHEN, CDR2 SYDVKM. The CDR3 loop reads CASSEAGGQYNEQFF. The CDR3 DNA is TGTGCCAGCAGTGAGGCGGGAGGACAATACAATGAGCAGTTCTTC.

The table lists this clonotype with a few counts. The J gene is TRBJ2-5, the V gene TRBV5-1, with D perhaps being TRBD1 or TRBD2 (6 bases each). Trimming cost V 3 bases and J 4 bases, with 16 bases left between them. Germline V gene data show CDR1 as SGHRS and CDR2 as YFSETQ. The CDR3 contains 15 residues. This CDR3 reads CASSWGARGGETQYF. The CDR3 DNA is TGCGCCAGCAGCTGGGGGGCTAGAGGAGGAGAGACCCAGTACTTC.

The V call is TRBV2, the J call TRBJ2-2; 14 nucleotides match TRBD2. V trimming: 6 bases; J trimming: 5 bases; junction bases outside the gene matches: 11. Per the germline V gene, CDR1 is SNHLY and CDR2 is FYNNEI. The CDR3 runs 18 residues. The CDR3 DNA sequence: TGTGCCAGCAGAAGACTAGCGGGAGGGCCGAGTGATACCGGGGAGCTGTTTTTT. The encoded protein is CASRRLAGGPSDTGELFF. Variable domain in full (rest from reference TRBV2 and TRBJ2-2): EPEVTQTPSHQVTQMGQEVILRCVPISNHLYFYWYRQILGQKVEFLVSFYNNEISEKSEIFDDQFSVERPDGSNFTLKIRSTKLEDSAMYFCASRRLAGGPSDTGELFFGEGSRLTVL.

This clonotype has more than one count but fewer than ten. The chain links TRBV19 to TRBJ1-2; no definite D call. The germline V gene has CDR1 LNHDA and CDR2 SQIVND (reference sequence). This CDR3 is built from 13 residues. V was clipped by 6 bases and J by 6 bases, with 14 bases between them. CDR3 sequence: CASRPGRTDGYTF. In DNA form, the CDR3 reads TGTGCCAGTAGGCCCGGGAGGACGGATGGCTACACCTTC. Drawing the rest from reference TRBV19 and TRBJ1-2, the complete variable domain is DGGITQSPKYLFRKEGQNVTLSCEQNLNHDAMYWYRQDPGQGLRLIYYSQIVNDFQKGDIAEGYSVSREKKESFPLTVTSAQKNPTAFYLCASRPGRTDGYTFGSGTRLTVV.

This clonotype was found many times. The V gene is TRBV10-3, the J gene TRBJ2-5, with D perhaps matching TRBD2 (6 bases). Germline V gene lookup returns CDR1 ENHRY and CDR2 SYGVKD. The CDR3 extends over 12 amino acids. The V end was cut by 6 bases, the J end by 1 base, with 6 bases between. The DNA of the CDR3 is TGTGCCATCAGGGGACTCCAAGAGACCCAGTACTTC. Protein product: CAIRGLQETQYF.

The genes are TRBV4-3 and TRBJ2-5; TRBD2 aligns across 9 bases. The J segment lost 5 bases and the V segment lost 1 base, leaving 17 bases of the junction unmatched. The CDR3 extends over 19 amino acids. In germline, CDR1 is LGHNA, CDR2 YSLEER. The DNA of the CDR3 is TGCGCCAGCAGCCAAGGGCCCGGGCGTAGCGGGAGTGGAGGGGAGACCCAGTACTTC. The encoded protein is CASSQGPGRSGSGGETQYF.

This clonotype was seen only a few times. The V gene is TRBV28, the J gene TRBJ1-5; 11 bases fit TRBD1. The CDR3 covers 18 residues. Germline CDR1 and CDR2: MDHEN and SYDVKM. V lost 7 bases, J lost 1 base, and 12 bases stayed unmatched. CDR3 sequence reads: CASNLGQGALKSNQPQHF. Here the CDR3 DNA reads TGTGCCAGCAACTTAGGACAGGGGGCTCTTAAGAGCAATCAGCCCCAGCATTTT.

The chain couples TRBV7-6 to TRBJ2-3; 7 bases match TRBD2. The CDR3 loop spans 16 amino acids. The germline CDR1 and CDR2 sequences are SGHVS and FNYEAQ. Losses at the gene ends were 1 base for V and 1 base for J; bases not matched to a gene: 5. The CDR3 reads CASSLGGGGGTDTQYF. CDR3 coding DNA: TGTGCCAGCAGCTTAGGTGGCGGGGGTGGCACAGATACGCAGTATTTT.

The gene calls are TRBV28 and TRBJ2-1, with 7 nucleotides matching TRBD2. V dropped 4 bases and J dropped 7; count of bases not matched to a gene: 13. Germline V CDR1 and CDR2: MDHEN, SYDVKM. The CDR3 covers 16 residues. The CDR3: CASSSAGSDDWNEQFF. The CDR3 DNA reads TGTGCCAGCAGTTCAGCGGGATCCGACGATTGGAATGAGCAGTTCTTC. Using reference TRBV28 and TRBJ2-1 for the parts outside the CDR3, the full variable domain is DVKVTQSSRYLVKRTGEKVFLECVQDMDHENMFWYRQDPGLGLRLIYFSYDVKMKEKGDIPEGYSVSREKKERFSLILESASTNQTSMYLCASSSAGSDDWNEQFFGPGTRLTVL.

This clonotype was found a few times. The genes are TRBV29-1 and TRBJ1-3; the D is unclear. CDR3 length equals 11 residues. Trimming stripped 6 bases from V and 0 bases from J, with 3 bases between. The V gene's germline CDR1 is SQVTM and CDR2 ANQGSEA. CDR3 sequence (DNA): TGCAGCGTCCCCTCTGGAAACACCATATATTTT. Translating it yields CSVPSGNTIYF.

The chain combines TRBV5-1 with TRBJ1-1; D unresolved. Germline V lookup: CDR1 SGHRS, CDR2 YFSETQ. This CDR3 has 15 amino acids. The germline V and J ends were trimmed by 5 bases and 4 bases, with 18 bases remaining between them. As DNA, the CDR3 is TGCGCCAGCAGACCCTCGTTCGGAGGGCGCACTGAAGCTTTCTTT. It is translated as CASRPSFGGRTEAFF.

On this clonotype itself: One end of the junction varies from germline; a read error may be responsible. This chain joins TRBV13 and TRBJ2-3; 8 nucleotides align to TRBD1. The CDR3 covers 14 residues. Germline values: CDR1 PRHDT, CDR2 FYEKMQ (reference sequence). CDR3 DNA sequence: TGTGCCAGCCGCTTAGTCCCAGGGGGCGATACGCAGTATTTT. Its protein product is CASRLVPGGDTQYF.

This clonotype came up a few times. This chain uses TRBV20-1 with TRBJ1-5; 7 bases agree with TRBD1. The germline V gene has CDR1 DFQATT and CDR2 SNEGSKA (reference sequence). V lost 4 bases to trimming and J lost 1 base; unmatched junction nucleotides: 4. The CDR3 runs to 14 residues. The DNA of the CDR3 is TGCAGTGCTAAGCCGGACAGGAGCAATCAGCCCCAGCATTTT. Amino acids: CSAKPDRSNQPQHF.

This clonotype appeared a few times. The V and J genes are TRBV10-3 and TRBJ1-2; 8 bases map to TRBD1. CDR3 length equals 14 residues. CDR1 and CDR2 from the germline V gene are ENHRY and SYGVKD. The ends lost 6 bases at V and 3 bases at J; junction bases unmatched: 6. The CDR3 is CAIRETGVDYGYTF. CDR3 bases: TGTGCCATCAGAGAGACAGGGGTCGACTATGGCTACACCTTC.

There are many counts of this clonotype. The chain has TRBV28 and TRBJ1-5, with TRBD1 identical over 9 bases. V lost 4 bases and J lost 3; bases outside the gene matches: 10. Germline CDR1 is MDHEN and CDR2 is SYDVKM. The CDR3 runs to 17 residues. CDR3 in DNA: TGTGCCAGCAGTTCCGGACAGGGGAGTAAAGACAATCAGCCCCAGCATTTT. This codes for CASSSGQGSKDNQPQHF. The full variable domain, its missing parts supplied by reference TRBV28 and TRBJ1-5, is DVKVTQSSRYLVKRTGEKVFLECVQDMDHENMFWYRQDPGLGLRLIYFSYDVKMKEKGDIPEGYSVSREKKERFSLILESASTNQTSMYLCASSSGQGSKDNQPQHFGDGTRLSIL.

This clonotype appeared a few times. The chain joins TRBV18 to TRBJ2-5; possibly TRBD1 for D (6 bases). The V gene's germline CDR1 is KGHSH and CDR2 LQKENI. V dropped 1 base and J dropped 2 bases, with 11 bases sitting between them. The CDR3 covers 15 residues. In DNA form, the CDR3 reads TGTGCCAGCTCACCACGACAGGACAGTCAAGAGACCCAGTACTTC. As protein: CASSPRQDSQETQYF.

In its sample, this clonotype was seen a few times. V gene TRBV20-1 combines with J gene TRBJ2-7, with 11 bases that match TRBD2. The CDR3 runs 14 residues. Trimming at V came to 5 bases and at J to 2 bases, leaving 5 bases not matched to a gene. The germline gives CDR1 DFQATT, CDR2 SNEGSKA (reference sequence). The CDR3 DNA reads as TGCAGTGCTTCTAGCGGGAGGAAACCCTACGAGCAGTACTTC. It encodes CSASSGRKPYEQYF.

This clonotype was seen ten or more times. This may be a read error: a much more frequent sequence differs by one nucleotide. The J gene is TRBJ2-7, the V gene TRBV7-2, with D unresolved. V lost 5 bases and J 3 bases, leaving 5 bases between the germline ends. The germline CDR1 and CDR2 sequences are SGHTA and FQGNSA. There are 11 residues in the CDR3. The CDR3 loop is CASSHGYEQYF. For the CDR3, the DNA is TGTGCCAGCAGCCATGGCTACGAGCAGTACTTC.

CDR3 in amino acids: CAWRPDRGPYEQYF. The CDR3 nucleotides read TGTGCCTGGAGGCCGGACAGGGGCCCCTACGAGCAGTACTTC. This chain connects TRBV30 to TRBJ2-7; 9 bases fit TRBD1. V was pared by 3 bases and J by 2 bases, with 5 bases of the junction left unmatched. Germline V gene sequence: CDR1 GTSNPN, CDR2 SVGIG (reference sequence). The length of the CDR3 is 14 residues.